The 20 T cell receptor beta chains below were found in one sample sequenced in a study of T cells expressing NK-cell markers. TCRdb reprocessed the 5' RACE reads and keeps a single row for each CDR3 protein, giving no DNA. This sample's table has 500,000 to 700,000 distinct CDR3 sequences. Sequencing was carried out using blood T cells: a sorted CD56 or NKG2C T cell subset, CD4+ or CD8+ T cells, or bulk PBMC T cells (not recorded which). The receptors come from a man in his late teens or twenties in good health.

The V call is TRBV6-6, the J call TRBJ2-4. CDR1 MNHNY and CDR2 SVGAGI come from the germline V gene (reference sequence). The CDR3 consists of 13 residues. The CDR3 sequence: CASRGTTQHIQYF.

V is TRBV11-2 and J is TRBJ1-3; absent DNA, TCRdb's TRBD1 call cannot be checked. The CDR3 runs to 16 residues. CDR1 is SGHAT and CDR2 is FQNNGV in the germline V gene. The CDR3 sequence is CASSPRPGQGDNTIYF. The full variable domain, rest sourced from reference TRBV11-2 and TRBJ1-3, is EAGVAQSPRYKIIEKRQSVAFWCNPISGHATLYWYQQILGQGPKLLIQFQNNGVVDDSQLPKDRFSAERLKGVDSTLKIQPAKLEDSAVYLCASSPRPGQGDNTIYFGEGSWLTVV.

The genes are TRBV7-2 and TRBJ2-1; TCRdb's D call, TRBD2, is unchecked because there is no DNA. Germline V gene data show CDR1 as SGHTA and CDR2 as FQGNSA. The CDR3 has 15 amino acids. Here the CDR3 reads CASSFWTSSYNEQFF.

The gene calls are TRBV7-2 and TRBJ2-7; TCRdb selects TRBD1, and the lack of DNA leaves this call unchecked. The CDR3 extends over 15 amino acids. Germline assignment: CDR1 SGHTA and CDR2 FQGNSA. CDR3 loop: CASSFRTGVDYEQYF.

V usage is TRBV20-1 and J usage is TRBJ2-5; TCRdb indicates TRBD2, and absent DNA this call remains unverified. Germline loops: CDR1 DFQATT, CDR2 SNEGSKA (reference sequence). The CDR3 is made up of 13 amino acids. CDR3 sequence reads: CSATGLHLETQYF.

The chain is built from TRBV5-6 and TRBJ2-1; TCRdb calls TRBD1, which cannot be checked without DNA. The CDR3 is 14 residues long. Germline V gene data show CDR1 as SGHDT and CDR2 as YYEEEE. The CDR3 is CASSLAGEYNEQFF.

This chain connects TRBV4-3 to TRBJ2-2; TCRdb calls TRBD1, which cannot be checked without DNA. The CDR3 totals 18 residues. Germline CDR1 LGHNA, CDR2 YSLEER. This CDR3 is CASSQDRRGQGVGGELFF.

The chain's CDR3 is CASSPVPWGETTGELFF. The chain uses TRBV7-3 and TRBJ2-2; TCRdb selects TRBD1, and the lack of DNA leaves this call unchecked. In germline, CDR1 is SGHTA, CDR2 FQGTGA. This CDR3 is built from 17 residues.

The chain uses TRBV15 and TRBJ2-1. The CDR3 loop spans 12 amino acids. Germline CDR1 and CDR2: LNHNV and YYDKDF (reference sequence). CDR3 loop: CATSTGHNEQFF. Complete variable domain (other parts from reference TRBV15 and TRBJ2-1): DAMVIQNPRYQVTQFGKPVTLSCSQTLNHNVMYWYQQKSSQAPKLLFHYYDKDFNNEADTPDNFQSRRPNTSFCFLDIRSPGLGDTAMYLCATSTGHNEQFFGPGTRLTVL.

The gene calls are TRBV5-1 and TRBJ2-1; TCRdb designates TRBD2, a call that cannot be tested without DNA. CDR1 and CDR2 from the germline V gene are SGHRS and YFSETQ. CDR3 length: 16 residues. CDR3 protein: CASSLEGGRAPNEQFF. The complete variable domain, with remaining parts taken from reference TRBV5-1 and TRBJ2-1, reads KAGVTQTPRYLIKTRGQQVTLSCSPISGHRSVSWYQQTPGQGLQFLFEYFSETQRNKGNFPGRFSGRQFSNSRSEMNVSTLELGDSALYLCASSLEGGRAPNEQFFGPGTRLTVL.

The chain couples TRBV5-1 to TRBJ2-5; lacking DNA, the TRBD2 call made by TCRdb goes unchecked. The V gene's germline CDR1 is SGHRS and CDR2 YFSETQ. The CDR3 contains 17 residues. CDR3: CASSTGTSGRPQETQYF.

The chain employs TRBV28 and TRBJ1-5. The CDR3 contains 16 residues. The V gene's germline CDR1 is MDHEN and CDR2 SYDVKM. The CDR3 is CASTSLRGGMNQPQHF. Full variable domain (missing parts from reference TRBV28 and TRBJ1-5): DVKVTQSSRYLVKRTGEKVFLECVQDMDHENMFWYRQDPGLGLRLIYFSYDVKMKEKGDIPEGYSVSREKKERFSLILESASTNQTSMYLCASTSLRGGMNQPQHFGDGTRLSIL.

The genes are TRBV10-3 and TRBJ2-5; TCRdb names TRBD1, which stays unverified in the absence of DNA. Germline values: CDR1 ENHRY, CDR2 SYGVKD. This CDR3 is built from 13 residues. CDR3 loop: CAISATEEETQYF.

The chain has TRBV5-1 and TRBJ2-7; as DNA is missing, the TRBD2 call by TCRdb cannot be tested. The CDR3 runs 15 residues. CDR1 is SGHRS, CDR2 YFSETQ, per germline. CDR3 loop: CASSSYSGSRYEQYF.

The chain links TRBV12-3 or TRBV12-4 to TRBJ2-7; the D call from TCRdb, TRBD1, cannot be confirmed without DNA. This CDR3 contains 14 residues. The CDR3 loop is CASGSRERSYEQYF.

V usage is TRBV10-3 and J usage is TRBJ1-1; without DNA, the TCRdb call of TRBD1 cannot be checked. The germline V gene encodes CDR1 ENHRY and CDR2 SYGVKD. The CDR3 totals 14 residues. CDR3 in amino acids: CAISAKGVGTEAFF.

The chain links TRBV28 to TRBJ1-1; with no DNA, the TCRdb D assignment of TRBD1 cannot be verified. From germline, CDR1 is MDHEN and CDR2 SYDVKM. This CDR3 spans 12 amino acids. The CDR3 reads CASSGSGTEAFF.

The V call is TRBV5-1, the J call TRBJ2-3; no DNA is available, so the TRBD1 call from TCRdb remains unchecked. The CDR3 loop spans 13 amino acids. The germline V gene has CDR1 SGHRS and CDR2 YFSETQ. The chain's CDR3 is CATRGTGESTQYF.

The rearrangement joins TRBV7-3 to TRBJ2-1; TCRdb designates TRBD2, a call that cannot be tested without DNA. The CDR3 consists of 17 residues. Germline V CDR1 and CDR2: SGHTA, FQGTGA. The CDR3 protein is CASSLPVAGGPDNEQFF.

The gene calls are TRBV5-5 and TRBJ2-5; TCRdb calls TRBD1, which cannot be checked without DNA. Germline-derived CDR1 and CDR2 are SGHKS and YYEKEE (reference sequence). CDR3 length: 15 residues. CDR3 sequence: CASSSTGIPQETQYF. Complete variable domain (other parts from reference TRBV5-5 and TRBJ2-5): DAGVTQSPTHLIKTRGQQVTLRCSPISGHKSVSWYQQVLGQGPQFIFQYYEKEERGRGNFPDRFSARQFPNYSSELNVNALLLGDSALYLCASSSTGIPQETQYFGPGTRLLVL.